Given below is one TCR beta chain in context. The germline CDR1 and CDR2 sequences are SGHTS and YDEGEE. The CDR3 consists of 15 residues. Trimming at V came to 1 base and at J to 5 bases, leaving 5 bases not matched to a gene. These data are taken from a study of T cells in Graves' hyperthyroidism and ophthalmopathy. The study excluded patients with uncontrolled infection, other autoimmune disease, pregnancy or lactation. RNA transcripts provided the source from which TCR beta CDR3 regions were amplified. When the TCR CDR3 underwent first-round RT-PCR, the HTBI primer set was used. TCRdb called the multiplex PCR reads again in MiXCR, with one record for every CDR3 protein. The repertoire holds roughly 420,000 distinct CDR3 sequences, with approximately 14% as singletons.

The genes are TRBV5-8 and TRBJ2-1, with 8 bases fitting TRBD2. Material for sequencing was blood. The receptor was isolated from a young woman with Graves' hyperthyroidism. The CDR3 nucleotides read TGTGCCAGCAGCTTGTTTACGGGGGGGAACAATGAGCAGTTCTTC. Translation gives CASSLFTGGNNEQFF.